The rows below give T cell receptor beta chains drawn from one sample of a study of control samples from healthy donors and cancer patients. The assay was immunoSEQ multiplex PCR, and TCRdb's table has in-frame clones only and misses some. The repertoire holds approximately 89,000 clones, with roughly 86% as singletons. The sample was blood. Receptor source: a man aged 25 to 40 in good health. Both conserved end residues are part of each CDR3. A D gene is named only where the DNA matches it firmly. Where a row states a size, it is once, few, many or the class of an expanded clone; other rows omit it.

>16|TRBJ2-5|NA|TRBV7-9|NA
TGTGCCAGCAGCTCGAGAGCCGGGGGGACACAAGAGACCCAGTACTTC
CASSSRAGGTQETQYF
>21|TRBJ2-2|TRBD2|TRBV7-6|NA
TGTGCCAGCAGCGTCACCGGGACACGGGGCACCTTAGCGGGGAGCACCGGGGAGCTGTTTTTT
CASSVTGTRGTLAGSTGELFF
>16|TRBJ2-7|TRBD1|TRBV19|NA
TGTGCCAGTAGGGATCGGGGACAGGGGGCTTCTTACGAGCAGTACTTC
CASRDRGQGASYEQYF
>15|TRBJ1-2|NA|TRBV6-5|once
TGTGCCAGCAGTTACTCGAATAGGATCCAATATGGCTACACCTTC
CASSYSNRIQYGYTF
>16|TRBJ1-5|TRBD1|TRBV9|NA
TGTGCCAGCAGCGTGGGGATCGGGACAGGGGAGGGGCCCCAGCATTTT
CASSVGIGTGEGPQHF
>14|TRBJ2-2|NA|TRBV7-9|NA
TGTGCCAGCACCACCCGGGCTTGGGCCGGGGAGCTGTTTTTT
CASTTRAWAGELFF
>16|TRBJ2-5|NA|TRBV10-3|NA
TGTGCCATCAGTGAGGCAGGAGGGGGGGCCGGGGAGACCCAGTACTTC
CAISEAGGGAGETQYF
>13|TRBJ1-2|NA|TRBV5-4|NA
TGTGCCAGCAGCACCGGGACGTCTTATGGCTACACCTTC
CASSTGTSYGYTF
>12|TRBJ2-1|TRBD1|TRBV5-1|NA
TGCGCCAGCAGCTTGGACAGGGGTGAGCAGTTCTTC
CASSLDRGEQFF
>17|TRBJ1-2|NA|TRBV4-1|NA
TGCGCCAGCAGCCTCTCTTTTGGGGGGCGCGGAACCTATGGCTACACCTTC
CASSLSFGGRGTYGYTF
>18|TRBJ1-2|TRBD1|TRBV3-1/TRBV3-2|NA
TGTGCCAGCAGCCAAGAACTCCCCCGGGACAGGAGATCCTATGGCTACACCTTC
CASSQELPRDRRSYGYTF
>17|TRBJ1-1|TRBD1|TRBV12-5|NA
TGTGCTAGTGGGGCAGACAGGGGCGTGTCGATGGACACTGAAGCTTTCTTT
CASGADRGVSMDTEAFF
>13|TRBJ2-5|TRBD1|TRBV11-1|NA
TGTGCCAGCAGCTCAGGGGGAGATGAGACCCAGTACTTC
CASSSGGDETQYF
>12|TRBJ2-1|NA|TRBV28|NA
TGTGCCAGCAGTTTGGGCCACAATGAGCAGTTCTTC
CASSLGHNEQFF
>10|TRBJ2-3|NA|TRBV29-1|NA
TGCAGCGTTGAGGGGTATACGCAGTATTTT
CSVEGYTQYF
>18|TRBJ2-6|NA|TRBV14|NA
TGTGCCAGCAGCCAAACAGGGGAGGTTGTTAATGGGGCCAACGTCCTGACTTTC
CASSQTGEVVNGANVLTF
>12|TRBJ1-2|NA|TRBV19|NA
TGTGCCAGTAGTATCGCGGGGTTCGGCTACACCTTC
CASSIAGFGYTF
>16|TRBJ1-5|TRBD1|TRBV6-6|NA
TGTGCCAGCAGTTCGCCACAGGGGGAAATCAATCAGCCCCAGCATTTT
CASSSPQGEINQPQHF
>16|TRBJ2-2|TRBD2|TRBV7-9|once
TGTGCCAGCAGCTCCCGACTAGCGGGGAGCACCGGGGAGCTGTTTTTT
CASSSRLAGSTGELFF
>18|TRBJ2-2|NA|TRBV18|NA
TGTGCCAGCTCACCAGGATTATCCGGGGGCGCGGGCACCGGGGAGCTGTTTTTT
CASSPGLSGGAGTGELFF
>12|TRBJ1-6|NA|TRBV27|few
TGTGCCAGCAGTGTGGCTAATTCACCCCTCCACTTT
CASSVANSPLHF
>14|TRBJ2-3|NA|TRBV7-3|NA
TGTGCCAGCAGCTTAAGAGGGAGCACAGATACGCAGTATTTT
CASSLRGSTDTQYF
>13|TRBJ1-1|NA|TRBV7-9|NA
TGTGCCAGCAGCCCCTTCATGAACACTGAAGCTTTCTTT
CASSPFMNTEAFF
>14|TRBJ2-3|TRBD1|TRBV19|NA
TGTGCCAGTAACTGGGACAGCTCCACAGATACGCAGTATTTT
CASNWDSSTDTQYF
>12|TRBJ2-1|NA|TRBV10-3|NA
TGTGCCATCAGGGCCGCGCTTGGTGAGCAGTTCTTC
CAIRAALGEQFF
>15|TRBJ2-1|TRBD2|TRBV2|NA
TGTGCCAGCAGTGAAACCCAGCGGGGGGGCGCTGAGCAGTTCTTC
CASSETQRGGAEQFF
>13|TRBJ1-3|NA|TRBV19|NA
TGTGCCAGTAGTATTGGGGGGCGAAACACCATATATTTT
CASSIGGRNTIYF
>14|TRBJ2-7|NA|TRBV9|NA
TGTGCCAGCAGCGTCGGCCAGAACTCCTACGAGCAGTACTTC
CASSVGQNSYEQYF
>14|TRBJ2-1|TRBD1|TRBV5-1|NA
TGCGCCAGCAGCTTGGGACAGGGGCTTGATGAGCAGTTCTTC
CASSLGQGLDEQFF
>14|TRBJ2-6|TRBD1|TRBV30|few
TGTGCCTGGGGGACAGGGGATGGGGCCAACGTCCTGACTTTC
CAWGTGDGANVLTF
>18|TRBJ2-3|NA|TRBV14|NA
TGTGCCAGCAGCCCCCTCCCCGTGGGGGGGGCCCGAACAGATACGCAGTATTTT
CASSPLPVGGARTDTQYF
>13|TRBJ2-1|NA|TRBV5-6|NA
TGTGCCAGCAGCCCTGACGCAGACAATGAGCAGTTCTTC
CASSPDADNEQFF
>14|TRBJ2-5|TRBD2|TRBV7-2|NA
TGTGCCAGCAGCTCCGGACTAGCGGAAGAGACCCAGTACTTC
CASSSGLAEETQYF
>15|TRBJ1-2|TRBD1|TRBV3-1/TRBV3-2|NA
TGTGCCAGCAGCCGAACAGGGGGCTGGAGCTATGGCTACACCTTC
CASSRTGGWSYGYTF
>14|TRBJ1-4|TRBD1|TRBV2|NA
TGTGCCAGCAACGGACAGGGACCTAATGAAAAACTGTTTTTT
CASNGQGPNEKLFF